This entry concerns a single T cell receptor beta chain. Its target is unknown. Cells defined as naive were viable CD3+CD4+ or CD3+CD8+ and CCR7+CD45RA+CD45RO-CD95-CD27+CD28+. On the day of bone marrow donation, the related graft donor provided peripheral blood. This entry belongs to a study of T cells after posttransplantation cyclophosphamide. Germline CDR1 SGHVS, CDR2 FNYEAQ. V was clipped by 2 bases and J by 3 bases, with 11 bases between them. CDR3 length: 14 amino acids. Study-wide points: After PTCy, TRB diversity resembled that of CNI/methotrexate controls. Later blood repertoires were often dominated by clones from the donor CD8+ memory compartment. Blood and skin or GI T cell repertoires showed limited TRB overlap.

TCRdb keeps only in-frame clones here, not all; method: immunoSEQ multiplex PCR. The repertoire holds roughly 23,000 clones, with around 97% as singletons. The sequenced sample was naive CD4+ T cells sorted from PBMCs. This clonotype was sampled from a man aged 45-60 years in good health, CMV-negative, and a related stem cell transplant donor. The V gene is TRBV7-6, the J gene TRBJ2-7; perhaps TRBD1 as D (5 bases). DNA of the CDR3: TGTGCCAGCAGCTTACTCCCAGGGCACTACGAGCAGTACTTC. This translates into CASSLLPGHYEQYF.